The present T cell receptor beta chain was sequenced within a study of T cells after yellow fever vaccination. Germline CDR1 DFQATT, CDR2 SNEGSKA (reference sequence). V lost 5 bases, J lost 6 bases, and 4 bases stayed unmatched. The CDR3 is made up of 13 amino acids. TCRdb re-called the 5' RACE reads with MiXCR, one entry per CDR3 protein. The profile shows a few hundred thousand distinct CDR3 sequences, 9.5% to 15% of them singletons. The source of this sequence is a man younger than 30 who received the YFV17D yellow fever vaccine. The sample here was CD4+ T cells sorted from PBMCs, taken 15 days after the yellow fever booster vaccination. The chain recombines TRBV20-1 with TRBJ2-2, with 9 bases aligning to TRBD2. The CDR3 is CSARGGAAGELFF. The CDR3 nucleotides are TGCAGTGCTCGCGGGGGGGCGGCCGGGGAGCTGTTTTTT.